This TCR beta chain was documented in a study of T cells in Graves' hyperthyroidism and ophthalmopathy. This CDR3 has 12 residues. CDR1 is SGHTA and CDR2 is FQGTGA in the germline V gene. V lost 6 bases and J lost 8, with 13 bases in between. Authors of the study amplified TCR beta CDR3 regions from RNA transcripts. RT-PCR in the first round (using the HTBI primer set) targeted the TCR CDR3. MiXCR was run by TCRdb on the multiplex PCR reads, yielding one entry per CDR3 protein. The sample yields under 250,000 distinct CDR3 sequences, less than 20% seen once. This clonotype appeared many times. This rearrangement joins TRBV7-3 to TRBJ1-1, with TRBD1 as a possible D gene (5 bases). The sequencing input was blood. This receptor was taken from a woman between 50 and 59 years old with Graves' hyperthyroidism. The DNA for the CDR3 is TGTGCCAGCAGTCCCGGGGCCGGGGAAGCTTTCTTT. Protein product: CASSPGAGEAFF.